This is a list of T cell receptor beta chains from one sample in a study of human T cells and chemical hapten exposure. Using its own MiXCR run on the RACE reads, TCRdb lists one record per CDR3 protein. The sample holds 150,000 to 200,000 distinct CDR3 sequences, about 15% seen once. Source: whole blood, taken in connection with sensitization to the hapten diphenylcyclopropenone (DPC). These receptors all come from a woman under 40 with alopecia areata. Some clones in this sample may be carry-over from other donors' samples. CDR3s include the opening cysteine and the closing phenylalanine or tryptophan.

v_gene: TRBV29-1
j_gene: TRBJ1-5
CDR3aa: CSAVFSTGPGQPQHF

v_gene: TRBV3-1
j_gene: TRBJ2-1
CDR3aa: CASSRTPWDEQFF

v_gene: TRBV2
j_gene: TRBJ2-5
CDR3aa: CASSPGSYQETQYF

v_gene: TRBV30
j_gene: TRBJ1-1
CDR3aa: CAWSVGGTTEAFF

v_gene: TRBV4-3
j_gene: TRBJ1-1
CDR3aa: CASSQGTVSTEAFF

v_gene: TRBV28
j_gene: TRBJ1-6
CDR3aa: CASSGRDRLSPLHF

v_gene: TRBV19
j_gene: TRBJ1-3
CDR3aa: CASSLTQGSGNTIYF

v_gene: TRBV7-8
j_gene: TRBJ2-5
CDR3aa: CASSPDSQETQYF

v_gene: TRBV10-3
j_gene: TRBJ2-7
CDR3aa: CATRDRAEEQYF

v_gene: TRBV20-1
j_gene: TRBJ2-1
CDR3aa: CSARGTINEQFF

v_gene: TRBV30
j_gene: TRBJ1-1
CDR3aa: CAWSGDTEAFF

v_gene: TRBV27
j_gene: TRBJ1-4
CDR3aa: CASSSGAGFPTNEKLFF

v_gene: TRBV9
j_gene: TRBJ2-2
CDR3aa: CASSVSGVNTGELFF

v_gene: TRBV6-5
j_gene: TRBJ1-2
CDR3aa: CASSYTPPTTHYGYTF

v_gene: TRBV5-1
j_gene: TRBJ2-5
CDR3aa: CASSLGHTTQETQYF

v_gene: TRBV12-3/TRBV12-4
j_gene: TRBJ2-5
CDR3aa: CASSLAGQGKETQYF

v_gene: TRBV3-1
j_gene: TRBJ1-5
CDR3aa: CASSQDTGPSQPQHF

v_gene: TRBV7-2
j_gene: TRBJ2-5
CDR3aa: CASSPIVAGGQETQYF

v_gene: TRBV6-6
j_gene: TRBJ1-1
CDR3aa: CASKFRGQDTEAFF

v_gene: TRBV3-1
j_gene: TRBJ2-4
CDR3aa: CASSHEGQSPKNIQYF

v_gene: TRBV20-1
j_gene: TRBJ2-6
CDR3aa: CSARDDSASGANVLTF

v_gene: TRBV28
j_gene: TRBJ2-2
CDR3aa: CASLGLANTGELFF